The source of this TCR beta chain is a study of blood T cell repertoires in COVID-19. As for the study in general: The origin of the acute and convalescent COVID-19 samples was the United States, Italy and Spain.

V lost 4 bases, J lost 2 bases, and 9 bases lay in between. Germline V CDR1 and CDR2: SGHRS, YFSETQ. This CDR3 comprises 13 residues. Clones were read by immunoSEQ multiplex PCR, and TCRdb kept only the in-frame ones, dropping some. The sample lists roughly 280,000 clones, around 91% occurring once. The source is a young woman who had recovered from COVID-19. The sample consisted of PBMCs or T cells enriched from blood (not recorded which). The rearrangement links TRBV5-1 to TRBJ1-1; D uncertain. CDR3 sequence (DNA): TGCGCCAGCAGCCCCGACTATAACACTGAAGCTTTCTTT. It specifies CASSPDYNTEAFF.